This entry lists 8 T cell receptor beta chains sequenced from one sample in a study of vaccination and CD4 T cells after COVID-19. Oncomine TCR Beta short-read sequencing was applied to DNA from cultured CD4+ T cells. TCRdb redid the calling of the PCR reads with MiXCR, one entry per CDR3 protein. Altogether thousands of distinct CDR3 sequences are present, about two fifths being singletons, with the ten largest covering around 34%. Antigens of these TCRs are unknown. Noted treatment: 10-day PBMC culture with coronavirus spike peptide pools or control peptides (ViraFEST assay). Collection of the unexposed donor's CD4+ T cells took place before the COVID-19 pandemic (2011-2018). The source material was CD4+ T cells from blood, cultured in vitro. The receptors were gathered from a human donor in good health.

The CDR3 is CASSSSGGTYLTDTQYF. CDR3 sequence (DNA): TGTGCCAGCAGCTCCTCTGGGGGGACTTACCTCACAGATACGCAGTATTTT. J is TRBJ2-3 and V is TRBV11-1; the D gene is possibly TRBD2 (6 bases). Germline V gene lookup returns CDR1 SGHAT and CDR2 FQDESV (reference sequence). V was cut by 4 bases and J by 2 bases, with 19 bases left in between. The CDR3 covers 17 residues.

This clonotype showed up just a few times. This sequence joins TRBV11-3 and TRBJ2-3; TRBD2 is a possible D gene (6 bases). The CDR3 has 15 amino acids. Looked up from germline, CDR1 is SGHNT and CDR2 is YENEEA. V lost 4 bases and J 5 bases, leaving 16 bases between the germline ends. CDR3 bases: TGTGCCAGCAGCTATACACTAGCCAGAGGAGATACGCAGTATTTT. Amino acids: CASSYTLARGDTQYF.

The chain combines TRBV2 with TRBJ2-1; tentatively, D is TRBD2 (5 bases). The ends were cut back, 5 bases at V and 5 bases at J, with 7 bases in the middle. The CDR3 totals 12 residues. Germline CDR1 reads SNHLY; CDR2 reads FYNNEI. The CDR3 region is CASSSGNNEQFF. For the CDR3, the DNA is TGTGCCAGCAGTAGCGGAAACAATGAGCAGTTCTTC.

The chain carries TRBV4-1 and TRBJ2-1, with a weak D call TRBD2 (5 bases). Trimming stripped 4 bases from V and 4 bases from J, with 17 bases between. CDR3 length: 16 residues. CDR1 is MGHRA and CDR2 is YSYEKL in the germline V gene. The CDR3 region has the DNA TGCGCCAGCAGCCCATTGACCGGGGTTTTTTACAATGAGCAGTTCTTC. Translated: CASSPLTGVFYNEQFF.

The chain is built from TRBV7-9 and TRBJ2-3; TRBD1 is a possible D gene (6 bases). Germline loops: CDR1 SEHNR, CDR2 FQNEAQ (reference sequence). CDR3 length equals 16 residues. V dropped 5 bases and J dropped 2 bases, with 17 bases sitting between them. CDR3 coding DNA: TGTGCCAGCAGCCCAGCGACAGGCAAGATCACAGATACGCAGTATTTT. Its protein product is CASSPATGKITDTQYF.

J is TRBJ2-5 and V is TRBV7-3, with no clear D. V was cut by 5 bases and J by 2 bases, with 15 bases left in between. Germline V gives CDR1 SGHTA, CDR2 FQGTGA. CDR3 length: 15 amino acids. The CDR3 nucleotides read TGTGCCAGCAGCCCCCTCGGCTTGGGACAAGAGACCCAGTACTTC. It codes for CASSPLGLGQETQYF.

The V call is TRBV6-4, the J call TRBJ2-1, with 9 positions matching TRBD2. Germline CDR1 is MRHNA and CDR2 is SNTAGT. This CDR3 has 15 amino acids. J lost 6 bases, V lost 2 bases, and 5 bases had no gene match. In nucleotides, the CDR3 is TGTGCCAGCAGTGACCGCGGGGGGGATACCAATGAGCAGTTCTTC. Translating gives CASSDRGGDTNEQFF.

The rearrangement links TRBV7-6 to TRBJ2-1; D may match TRBD1 or TRBD2 (8 bases each). This CDR3 spans 16 amino acids. The germline V gene has CDR1 SGHVS and CDR2 FNYEAQ. Trimming cost V 8 bases and J 9 bases, with 26 bases left between them. The CDR3 nucleotides are TGTGCCAGCGGACAGGGTGGAAGCGGGGGACTTATTGAGCAGTTCTTC. Protein product: CASGQGGSGGLIEQFF.